One sample yielded the 16 T cell receptor beta chains listed below, sequenced in a study of cytotoxic CD8 clonotypes in ibrutinib-treated CLL. Assay: immunoSEQ multiplex PCR; the TCRdb copy retains only in-frame clones and omits some. The data show fewer than 400,000 clones, roughly 67% seen once. Sequences were derived from PBMCs, sampled after 36 months of ibrutinib treatment. The receptors come from a human donor with chronic lymphocytic leukemia.

The CDR3: CASSIGGSPYNEQFF. The CDR3 bases are TGTGCCAGTAGTATTGGGGGGAGCCCCTACAATGAGCAGTTCTTC. The rearrangement joins TRBV19 to TRBJ2-1, with D possibly TRBD2 on 6 matching bases. Germline values: CDR1 LNHDA, CDR2 SQIVND (reference sequence). This CDR3 comprises 15 residues. Trimming stripped 3 bases from V and 2 bases from J, with 11 bases between. The full variable domain, its missing parts supplied by reference TRBV19 and TRBJ2-1, is DGGITQSPKYLFRKEGQNVTLSCEQNLNHDAMYWYRQDPGQGLRLIYYSQIVNDFQKGDIAEGYSVSREKKESFPLTVTSAQKNPTAFYLCASSIGGSPYNEQFFGPGTRLTVL.

This clone has only a few counts. The chain carries TRBV6-1 and TRBJ1-5; a possible D gene is TRBD1 (5 bases). Trimming pared 11 bases from V and 2 bases from J, leaving 16 bases between. The CDR3 has 14 residues. In germline, CDR1 is MNHNS, CDR2 SASEGT. The CDR3 reads CAPFEGLGNQPQHF. The CDR3 DNA is TGTGCCCCATTCGAGGGGCTCGGCAATCAGCCCCAGCATTTT.

The chain links TRBV15 to TRBJ1-5; 9 positions match TRBD1. This CDR3 spans 16 amino acids. The junction had 6 bases not matched to a gene; V was cut back by 1 base and J by 5 bases. Germline V gene lookup returns CDR1 LNHNV and CDR2 YYDKDF (reference sequence). DNA for the CDR3: TGTGCCACCAGCAGAGGGGGGACAGGGCCCTATCAGCCCCAGCATTTT. It specifies CATSRGGTGPYQPQHF.

The V gene is TRBV4-1, the J gene TRBJ2-2; possibly TRBD1 or TRBD2 for D (6 bases each). The germline CDR1 and CDR2 sequences are MGHRA and YSYEKL. V lost 1 base to trimming and J lost 7 bases, with 10 bases between them. This CDR3 region has 14 residues. CDR3 sequence reads: CASSQAGAGGELFF. In DNA, the CDR3 is TGCGCCAGCAGCCAAGCGGGGGCGGGCGGGGAGCTGTTTTTT.

The J gene is TRBJ2-7, the V gene TRBV28, with D possibly being TRBD2 (6 bases). This CDR3 is built from 14 residues. Trimming stripped 5 bases from V and 3 bases from J, with 14 bases between. The germline V gene encodes CDR1 MDHEN and CDR2 SYDVKM. This CDR3 reads CASSILGGLYEQYF. In nucleotides, the CDR3 is TGTGCCAGCAGTATCCTCGGGGGTCTCTACGAGCAGTACTTC.

This clone was detected once. V gene TRBV7-3 combines with J gene TRBJ2-2; no reliable D call. The V and J ends lost 6 bases and 7 bases respectively, with 12 bases between them. Per the germline V gene, CDR1 is SGHTA and CDR2 is FQGTGA. There are 13 residues in the CDR3. CDR3 sequence: CASRYNTIGELFF. In nucleotides, the CDR3 is TGTGCCAGCAGATACAACACTATCGGGGAGCTGTTTTTT.

This sequence joins TRBV2 and TRBJ2-7; a weak D match, TRBD1 (6 bases). V was trimmed by 7 bases and J by 5 bases, leaving 18 bases between them. Germline V gene data show CDR1 as SNHLY and CDR2 as FYNNEI. The CDR3 consists of 14 residues. The CDR3 sequence is CASKSTGITDEQYF. The CDR3 DNA is TGTGCCAGCAAAAGTACAGGGATAACGGACGAGCAGTACTTC.

This chain uses TRBV28 with TRBJ2-3; no definite D call. Germline V gene lookup returns CDR1 MDHEN and CDR2 SYDVKM. V dropped 6 bases and J dropped 6 bases, with 10 bases sitting between them. The CDR3 length is 12 residues. CDR3 residues: CASSLGRDTQYF. The CDR3 DNA sequence: TGTGCCAGCAGCTTAGGACGTGATACGCAGTATTTT.

This clone occurred a few times. The chain joins TRBV7-3 to TRBJ1-2, with 8 bases that match TRBD1. The CDR3 length is 14 residues. The J segment lost 5 bases and the V segment lost 5 bases, leaving 7 bases of the junction unmatched. Germline V gene lookup returns CDR1 SGHTA and CDR2 FQGTGA. CDR3 nucleotides: TGTGCCAGCAGCCCTGGACAGGGTCCTTATGGCTACACCTTC. Its protein is CASSPGQGPYGYTF.

V usage is TRBV5-1 and J usage is TRBJ1-1; no definite D call. There are 14 residues in the CDR3. Per the germline V gene, CDR1 is SGHRS and CDR2 is YFSETQ. V was cut by 6 bases and J by 0 bases, with 12 bases left in between. In nucleotides, the CDR3 is TGCGCCAGCAAGGGCCGGGATCTGAACACTGAAGCTTTCTTT. Translating it yields CASKGRDLNTEAFF.

The rearrangement links TRBV10-3 to TRBJ2-3, with 9 bases lining up with TRBD2. CDR3 length equals 14 residues. CDR1 is ENHRY, CDR2 SYGVKD, per germline. Trimming at V came to 10 bases and at J to 1 base, leaving 6 bases not matched to a gene. CDR3: CATAAGGGTDTQYF. The CDR3 bases are TGTGCCACCGCTGCGGGAGGGGGCACAGATACGCAGTATTTT.

The chain employs TRBV11-3 and TRBJ2-5; 8 bases are shared with TRBD1. With V trimmed by 5 bases and J by 0 bases, 17 bases remained unmatched. This CDR3 spans 19 amino acids. Looked up from germline, CDR1 is SGHNT and CDR2 is YENEEA. CDR3 DNA sequence: TGTGCCAGCAGCCAGAGAACGGGCTGGGACAGGCAGTACCAAGAGACCCAGTACTTC. It is translated as CASSQRTGWDRQYQETQYF.

The chain combines TRBV7-9 with TRBJ2-7; no definite D call. Trimming pared 5 bases from V and 7 bases from J, leaving 9 bases between. The CDR3 is 11 residues long. The germline V gene has CDR1 SEHNR and CDR2 FQNEAQ (reference sequence). The CDR3 reads CASSGLGEQYF. CDR3 bases: TGTGCCAGCAGCGGTTTGGGTGAGCAGTACTTC.

V is TRBV7-3 and J is TRBJ2-1; 7 bases agree with TRBD1. Germline CDR1 is SGHTA and CDR2 is FQGTGA. The CDR3 is 13 residues long. Losses at the gene ends were 1 base for V and 9 bases for J; bases not matched to a gene: 3. This CDR3 is CASSLNRGTEQFF. CDR3 DNA sequence: TGTGCCAGCAGCTTAAACAGGGGAACTGAGCAGTTCTTC.

This chain uses TRBV18 with TRBJ2-5; tentative D call: TRBD2 (5 bases). The CDR3 is 15 amino acids. CDR1 and CDR2 (germline): KGHSH, LQKENI. V lost 5 bases to trimming and J lost 4 bases, with 17 bases between them. The DNA of the CDR3 is TGTGCCAGCTCAGCCTTACTAGGTTGGCGAGAGACCCAGTACTTC. Translated, it gives CASSALLGWRETQYF.

The chain joins TRBV10-1 to TRBJ2-7; 10 positions agree with TRBD2. The CDR3 extends over 14 amino acids. CDR1 and CDR2 (germline): WNHNN, SYGVQD (reference sequence). V lost 3 bases and J lost 5; bases outside the gene matches: 4. The CDR3 loop reads CASSEGTSEDEQYF. The DNA of the CDR3 is TGCGCCAGCAGTGAAGGGACTAGCGAAGACGAGCAGTACTTC.